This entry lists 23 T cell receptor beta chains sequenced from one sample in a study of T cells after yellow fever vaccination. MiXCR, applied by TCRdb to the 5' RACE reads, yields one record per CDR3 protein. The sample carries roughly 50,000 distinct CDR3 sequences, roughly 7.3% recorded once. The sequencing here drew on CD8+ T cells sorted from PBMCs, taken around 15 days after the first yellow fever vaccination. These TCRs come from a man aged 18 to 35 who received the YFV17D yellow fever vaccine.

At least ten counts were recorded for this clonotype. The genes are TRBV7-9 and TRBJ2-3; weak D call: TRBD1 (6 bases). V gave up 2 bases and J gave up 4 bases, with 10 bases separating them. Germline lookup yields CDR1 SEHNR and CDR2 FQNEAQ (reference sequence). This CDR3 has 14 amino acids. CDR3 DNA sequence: TGTGCCAGCAGCTTACTCAGGGGTGCAGATACGCAGTATTTT. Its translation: CASSLLRGADTQYF. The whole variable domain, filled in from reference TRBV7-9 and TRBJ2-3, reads DTGVSQNPRHKITKRGQNVTFRCDPISEHNRLYWYRQTLGQGPEFLTYFQNEAQLEKSRLLSDRFSAERPKGSFSTLEIQRTEQGDSAMYLCASSLLRGADTQYFGPGTRLTVL.

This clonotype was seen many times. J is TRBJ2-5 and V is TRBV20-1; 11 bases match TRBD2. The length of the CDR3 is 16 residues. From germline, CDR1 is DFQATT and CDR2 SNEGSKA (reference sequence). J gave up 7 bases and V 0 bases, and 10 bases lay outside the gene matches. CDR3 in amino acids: CSARETLAGGPVTQYF. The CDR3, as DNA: TGCAGTGCTAGAGAGACTCTAGCGGGGGGTCCTGTGACCCAGTACTTC.

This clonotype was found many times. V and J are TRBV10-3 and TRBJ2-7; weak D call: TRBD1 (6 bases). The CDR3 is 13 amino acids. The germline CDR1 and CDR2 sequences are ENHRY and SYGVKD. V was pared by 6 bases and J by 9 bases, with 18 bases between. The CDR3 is CAISRFDRLGQYV. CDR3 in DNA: TGTGCCATCAGCCGTTTCGACAGGTTGGGGCAGTACGTC.

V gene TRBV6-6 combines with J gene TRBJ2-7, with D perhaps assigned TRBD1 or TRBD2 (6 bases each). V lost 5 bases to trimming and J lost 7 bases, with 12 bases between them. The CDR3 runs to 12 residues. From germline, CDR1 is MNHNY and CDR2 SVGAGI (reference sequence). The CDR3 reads CASSPLGGEQYF. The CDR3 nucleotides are TGTGCCAGCAGTCCCTTAGGGGGGGAGCAGTACTTC.

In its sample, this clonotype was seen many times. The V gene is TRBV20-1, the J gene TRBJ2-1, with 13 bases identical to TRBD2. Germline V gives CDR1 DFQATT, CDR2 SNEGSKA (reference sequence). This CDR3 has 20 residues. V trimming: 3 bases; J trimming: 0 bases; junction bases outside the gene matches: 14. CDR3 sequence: CSASRPGGLAGSHSYNEQFF. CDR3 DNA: TGCAGTGCTAGTCGACCAGGGGGACTAGCGGGGTCCCACTCCTACAATGAGCAGTTCTTC.

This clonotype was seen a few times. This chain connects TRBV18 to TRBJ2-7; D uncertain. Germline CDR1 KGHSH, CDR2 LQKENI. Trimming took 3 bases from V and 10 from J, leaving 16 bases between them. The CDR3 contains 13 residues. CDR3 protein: CASSPGPRWEQYF. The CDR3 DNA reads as TGTGCCAGCTCACCCGGGCCCCGGTGGGAACAGTACTTC.

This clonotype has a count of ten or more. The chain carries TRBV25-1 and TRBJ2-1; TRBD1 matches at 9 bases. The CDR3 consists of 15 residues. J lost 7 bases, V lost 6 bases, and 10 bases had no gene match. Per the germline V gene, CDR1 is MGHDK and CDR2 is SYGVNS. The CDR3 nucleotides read TGTGCCAGCAGAAAAACAGGGGGCTACGTTAATGAGCAGTTCTTC. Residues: CASRKTGGYVNEQFF.

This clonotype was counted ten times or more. The CDR3 DNA follows: TGCAGTGCTAGAGGAAAGAGGGGCACAGATACGCAGTATTTT. It specifies CSARGKRGTDTQYF. This chain uses TRBV20-1 with TRBJ2-3, with D possibly matching TRBD2 (5 bases). In germline, CDR1 is DFQATT, CDR2 SNEGSKA (reference sequence). CDR3 length: 14 residues. V was pared by 1 base and J by 1 base, with 9 bases between.

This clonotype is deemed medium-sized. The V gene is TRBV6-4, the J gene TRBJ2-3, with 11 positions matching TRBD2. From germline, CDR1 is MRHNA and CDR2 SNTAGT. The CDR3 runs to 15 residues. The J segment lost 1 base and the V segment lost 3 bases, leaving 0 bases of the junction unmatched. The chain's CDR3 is CASSETSGGTDTQYF. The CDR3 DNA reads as TGTGCCAGCAGTGAGACTAGCGGGGGCACAGATACGCAGTATTTT.

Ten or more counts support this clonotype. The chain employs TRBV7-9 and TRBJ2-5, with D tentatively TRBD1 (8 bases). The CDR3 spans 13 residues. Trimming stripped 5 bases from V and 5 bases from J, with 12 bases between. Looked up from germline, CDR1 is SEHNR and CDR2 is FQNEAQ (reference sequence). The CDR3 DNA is TGTGCCAGCAGCAAGCGGGACAGGGAGACCCAGTACTTC. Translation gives CASSKRDRETQYF.

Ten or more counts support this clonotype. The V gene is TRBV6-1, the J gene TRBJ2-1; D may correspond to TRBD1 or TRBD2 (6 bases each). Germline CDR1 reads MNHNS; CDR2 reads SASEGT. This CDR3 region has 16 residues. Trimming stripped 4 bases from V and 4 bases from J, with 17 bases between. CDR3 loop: CASSVAPGGGYNEQFF. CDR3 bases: TGTGCCAGCAGTGTTGCACCAGGAGGGGGATACAATGAGCAGTTCTTC.

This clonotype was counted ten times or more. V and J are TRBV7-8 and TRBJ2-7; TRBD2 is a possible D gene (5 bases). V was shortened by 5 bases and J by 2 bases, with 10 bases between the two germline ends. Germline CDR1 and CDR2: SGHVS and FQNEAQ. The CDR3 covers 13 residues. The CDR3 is CASSPGIPYEQYF. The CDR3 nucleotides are TGTGCCAGCAGCCCCGGGATCCCCTACGAGCAGTACTTC.

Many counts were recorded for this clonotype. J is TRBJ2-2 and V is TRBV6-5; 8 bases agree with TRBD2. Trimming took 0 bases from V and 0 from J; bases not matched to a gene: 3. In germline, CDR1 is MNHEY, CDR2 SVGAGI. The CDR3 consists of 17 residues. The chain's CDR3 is CASSYSRLASNTGELFF. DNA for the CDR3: TGTGCCAGCAGTTACTCCCGACTAGCGTCGAACACCGGGGAGCTGTTTTTT.

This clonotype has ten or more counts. CDR3 in DNA: TGCAGCGTTTCGAGGACAGGGAGTCAAGAGACCCAGTACTTC. Its protein product is CSVSRTGSQETQYF. The chain combines TRBV29-1 with TRBJ2-5, with TRBD1 identical over 8 bases. V shed 5 bases, J shed 2 bases, and the junction held 7 bases outside the gene matches. The CDR3 runs to 14 residues. Germline-derived CDR1 and CDR2 are SQVTM and ANQGSEA.

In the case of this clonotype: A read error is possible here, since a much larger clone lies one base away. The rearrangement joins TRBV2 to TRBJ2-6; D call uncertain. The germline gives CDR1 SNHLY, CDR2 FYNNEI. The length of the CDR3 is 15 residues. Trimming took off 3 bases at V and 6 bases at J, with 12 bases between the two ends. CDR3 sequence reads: CASSEELPAANVLTF. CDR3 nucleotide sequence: TGTGCCAGCAGTGAGGAACTCCCTGCGGCCAACGTCCTGACTTTC.

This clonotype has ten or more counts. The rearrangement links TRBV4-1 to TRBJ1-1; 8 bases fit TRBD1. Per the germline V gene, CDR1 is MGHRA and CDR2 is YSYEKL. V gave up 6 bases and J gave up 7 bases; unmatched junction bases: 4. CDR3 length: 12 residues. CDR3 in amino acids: CASRDRAFEAFF. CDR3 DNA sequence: TGCGCCAGCAGGGACAGGGCCTTTGAAGCTTTCTTT.

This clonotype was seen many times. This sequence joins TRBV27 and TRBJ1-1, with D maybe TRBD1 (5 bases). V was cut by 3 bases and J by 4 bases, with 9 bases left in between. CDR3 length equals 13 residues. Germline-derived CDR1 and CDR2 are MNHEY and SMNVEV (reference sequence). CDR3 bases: TGTGCCAGCAGTTTGGGACGGGTCACTGAAGCTTTCTTT. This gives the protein CASSLGRVTEAFF.

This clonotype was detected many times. CDR3: CASSYVFDWETQYF. The CDR3 region has the DNA TGTGCCAGCAGTTACGTTTTCGACTGGGAGACCCAGTACTTC. The chain combines TRBV6-5 with TRBJ2-5, with D unresolved. This CDR3 contains 14 residues. V lost 2 bases and J lost 5, with 12 bases in between. Per the germline V gene, CDR1 is MNHEY and CDR2 is SVGAGI.

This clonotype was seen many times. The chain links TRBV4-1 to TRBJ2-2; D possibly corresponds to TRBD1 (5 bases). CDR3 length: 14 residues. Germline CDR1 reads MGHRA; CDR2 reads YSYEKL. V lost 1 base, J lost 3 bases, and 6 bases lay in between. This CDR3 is CASSQVRDTGELFF. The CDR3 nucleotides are TGCGCCAGCAGCCAAGTCAGGGACACCGGGGAGCTGTTTTTT.

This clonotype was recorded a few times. The CDR3 DNA is TGTGCCAGCAGTTTAACACACTCCTACGAGCAGTACGTC. Residues: CASSLTHSYEQYV. The chain recombines TRBV6-6 with TRBJ2-7; D call uncertain. Germline CDR1 and CDR2: MNHNY and SVGAGI (reference sequence). The CDR3 covers 13 residues. Trimming left V 4 bases short and J 0 bases short, with 7 bases between.

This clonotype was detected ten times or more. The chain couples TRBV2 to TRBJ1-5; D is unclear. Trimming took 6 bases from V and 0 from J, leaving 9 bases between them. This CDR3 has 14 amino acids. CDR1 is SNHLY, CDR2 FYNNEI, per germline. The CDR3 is CASRDVYSNQPQHF. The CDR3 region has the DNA TGTGCCAGCAGGGACGTGTATAGCAATCAGCCCCAGCATTTT.

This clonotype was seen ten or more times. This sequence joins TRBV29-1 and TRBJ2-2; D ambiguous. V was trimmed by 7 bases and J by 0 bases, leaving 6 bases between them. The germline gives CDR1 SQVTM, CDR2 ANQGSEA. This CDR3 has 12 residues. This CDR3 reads CSAVTNTGELFF. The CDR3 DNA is TGCAGCGCCGTAACGAACACCGGGGAGCTGTTTTTT.

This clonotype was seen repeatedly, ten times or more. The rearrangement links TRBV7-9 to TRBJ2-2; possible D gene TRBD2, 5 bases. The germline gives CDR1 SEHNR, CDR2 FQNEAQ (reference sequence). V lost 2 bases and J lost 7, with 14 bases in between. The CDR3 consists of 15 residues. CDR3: CASSLTPDGVGELFF. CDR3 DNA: TGTGCCAGCAGCTTAACCCCGGACGGGGTCGGGGAGCTGTTTTTT.